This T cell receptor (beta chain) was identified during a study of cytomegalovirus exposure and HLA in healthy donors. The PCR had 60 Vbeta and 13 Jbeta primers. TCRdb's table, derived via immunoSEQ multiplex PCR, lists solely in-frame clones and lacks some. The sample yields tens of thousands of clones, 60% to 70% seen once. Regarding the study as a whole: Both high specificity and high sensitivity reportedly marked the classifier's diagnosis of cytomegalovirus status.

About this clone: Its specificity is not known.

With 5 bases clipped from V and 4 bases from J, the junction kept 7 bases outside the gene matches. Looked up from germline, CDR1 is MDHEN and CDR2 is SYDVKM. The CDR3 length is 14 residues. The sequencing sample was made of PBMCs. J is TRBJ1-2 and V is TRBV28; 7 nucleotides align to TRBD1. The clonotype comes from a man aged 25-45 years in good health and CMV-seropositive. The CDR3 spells CASSPTGTVYGYTF. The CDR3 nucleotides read TGTGCCAGCAGTCCCACAGGGACAGTCTATGGCTACACCTTC.